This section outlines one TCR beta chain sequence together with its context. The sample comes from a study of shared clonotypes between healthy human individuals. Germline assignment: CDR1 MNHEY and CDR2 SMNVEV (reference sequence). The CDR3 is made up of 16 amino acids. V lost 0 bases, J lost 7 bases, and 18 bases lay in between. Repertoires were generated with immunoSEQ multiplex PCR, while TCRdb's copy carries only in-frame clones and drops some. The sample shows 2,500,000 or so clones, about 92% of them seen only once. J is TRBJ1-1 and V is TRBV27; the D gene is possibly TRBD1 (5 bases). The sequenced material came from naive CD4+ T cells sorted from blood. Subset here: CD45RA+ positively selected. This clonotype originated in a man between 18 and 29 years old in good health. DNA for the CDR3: TGTGCCAGCAGTTTATCCATTACATGGACACCCAATGAAGCTTTCTTT. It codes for CASSLSITWTPNEAFF.